The 27 T cell receptor beta chains listed next were all sequenced from one sample in a study of cytomegalovirus exposure and HLA in healthy donors. Vbeta (60) and Jbeta (13) primers were used in the PCR. The data were produced by immunoSEQ multiplex PCR, yet TCRdb's version contains in-frame clones alone and is incomplete. The table includes more than 150,000 clones, less than 90% detected once. Sequences were obtained from PBMCs. These receptors came from a girl aged 10 to 17 in good health and CMV-seropositive.

The V call is TRBV19, the J call TRBJ1-2; 8 bases align to TRBD1. In germline, CDR1 is LNHDA, CDR2 SQIVND (reference sequence). Trimming cost V 9 bases and J 3 bases; bases outside gene matches: 3. The CDR3 loop spans 12 amino acids. The chain's CDR3 is CASRGQDYGYTF. CDR3 nucleotides: TGTGCCAGCAGGGGACAGGACTATGGCTACACCTTC.

V usage is TRBV7-9 and J usage is TRBJ2-7, with D possibly being TRBD1 (5 bases). The V and J ends lost 1 base and 3 bases respectively, with 7 bases between them. CDR1 is SEHNR, CDR2 FQNEAQ, per germline (reference sequence). The CDR3 spans 13 residues. The CDR3 sequence is CASSLGTGYEQYF. In nucleotides, the CDR3 is TGTGCCAGCAGCTTAGGAACAGGCTACGAGCAGTACTTC.

The J gene is TRBJ1-5, the V gene TRBV6-1, with TRBD1 identical over 8 bases. Germline CDR1 MNHNS, CDR2 SASEGT. The CDR3 covers 14 residues. The V gene end was trimmed by 10 bases and the J gene end by 3 bases; junction bases not matched to a gene: 8. In DNA, the CDR3 is TGTGCCACGGGGGACAGGCTTTTCAATCAGCCCCAGCATTTT. As protein: CATGDRLFNQPQHF.

This rearrangement joins TRBV10-3 to TRBJ2-7, with 10 bases matching TRBD1. The germline gives CDR1 ENHRY, CDR2 SYGVKD. The CDR3 runs 13 residues. V was clipped by 5 bases and J by 5 bases; unmatched bases: 3. CDR3 sequence (DNA): TGTGCCATCAGTAGACAGGGGGCCCACGAGCAGTACTTC. Residues: CAISRQGAHEQYF.

J is TRBJ2-7 and V is TRBV6-6, with 7 bases fitting TRBD2. CDR3 length: 15 amino acids. Looked up from germline, CDR1 is MNHNY and CDR2 is SVGAGI (reference sequence). The J segment lost 3 bases and the V segment lost 0 bases, leaving 5 bases of the junction unmatched. The CDR3 is CASSYSGTIGYEQYF. CDR3 coding DNA: TGTGCCAGCAGTTACTCGGGGACTATTGGCTACGAGCAGTACTTC.

J is TRBJ2-5 and V is TRBV15, with D perhaps matching TRBD2 (6 bases). V shed 0 bases and J shed 2 bases, with 16 bases lying between them. The CDR3 covers 17 residues. CDR1 and CDR2 from the germline V gene are LNHNV and YYDKDF (reference sequence). The CDR3 DNA reads as TGTGCCACCAGCAGAGAGAGTGGGGGGAGCGGGCAAGAGACCCAGTACTTC. Protein: CATSRESGGSGQETQYF.

The chain carries TRBV6-1 and TRBJ2-5, with D possibly TRBD1 on 6 matching bases. The V gene's germline CDR1 is MNHNS and CDR2 SASEGT. The V and J ends lost 0 bases and 4 bases respectively, with 9 bases between them. This CDR3 has 14 amino acids. Written as DNA, the CDR3 is TGTGCCAGCAGTGAAGCTACCAGGGGAGAGACCCAGTACTTC. Translating it yields CASSEATRGETQYF.

The rearrangement joins TRBV5-6 to TRBJ2-4, with 8 bases aligning to TRBD1. Germline loops: CDR1 SGHDT, CDR2 YYEEEE. J gave up 2 bases and V 0 bases, and 10 bases lay outside the gene matches. The length of the CDR3 is 18 residues. The chain's CDR3 is CASSLEHQGAFSKNIQYF. CDR3 in DNA: TGTGCCAGCAGCTTGGAGCACCAGGGGGCTTTCTCCAAAAACATTCAGTACTTC.

The J gene is TRBJ2-2, the V gene TRBV7-9, with TRBD1 matching over 10 bases. The CDR3 runs 16 residues. Germline trimming cut 1 base from V and 5 bases from J; bases unmatched to any gene: 4. Germline CDR1 SEHNR, CDR2 FQNEAQ (reference sequence). The DNA for the CDR3 is TGTGCCAGCAGCTTAGTAGACAGGGGGCCGACCGGGGAGCTGTTTTTT. Translated: CASSLVDRGPTGELFF.

The rearrangement joins TRBV5-1 to TRBJ1-4, with 12 bases that match TRBD1. V was pared by 0 bases and J by 8 bases, with 20 bases of the junction left unmatched. The germline V gene has CDR1 SGHRS and CDR2 YFSETQ. This CDR3 is built from 21 residues. The CDR3 protein is CASSLGPGPGTGGRESEKLFF. The CDR3 DNA is TGCGCCAGCAGCTTGGGGCCTGGGCCCGGGACAGGGGGCAGGGAGAGCGAAAAACTGTTTTTT.

J is TRBJ1-2 and V is TRBV7-6; D is undetermined. From germline, CDR1 is SGHVS and CDR2 FNYEAQ. V was trimmed by 5 bases and J by 1 base, leaving 11 bases between them. The CDR3 totals 14 residues. CDR3 loop: CASSLGVINYGYTF. The CDR3 coding sequence is TGTGCCAGCAGCCTCGGGGTTATTAACTATGGCTACACCTTC.

The chain carries TRBV30 and TRBJ1-1, with D maybe TRBD1 (5 bases). The germline CDR1 and CDR2 sequences are GTSNPN and SVGIG (reference sequence). Trimming removed 2 bases from V and 3 bases from J, with 10 bases in between. The CDR3 is made up of 13 amino acids. CDR3 bases: TGTGCCTGGAGTTGGGGGGACGACACTGAAGCTTTCTTT. Its translation: CAWSWGDDTEAFF.

Written as DNA, the CDR3 is TGCGCCAGCAGCTTGGAACGGGGTAATTCACCCCTCCACTTT. Residues: CASSLERGNSPLHF. The V call is TRBV5-1, the J call TRBJ1-6, with D unclear. The CDR3 spans 14 residues. V was pared by 0 bases and J by 6 bases, with 7 bases between. Germline-derived CDR1 and CDR2 are SGHRS and YFSETQ.

The count of this clone is one. The chain couples TRBV2 to TRBJ2-3; 7 positions agree with TRBD1. Trimming cost V 6 bases and J 4 bases; bases outside gene matches: 7. Per germline, CDR1 SNHLY and CDR2 FYNNEI. CDR3 size: 14 residues. The CDR3 region has the DNA TGTGCCAGCAGGGAGAGTCAGGGGGCAGATACGCAGTATTTT. Protein: CASRESQGADTQYF.

With respect to this clone: The junction and the germline gene differ at one end; a read error may be behind it. J is TRBJ2-1 and V is TRBV2; TRBD2 is a possible D gene (7 bases). This CDR3 comprises 14 residues. Germline assignment: CDR1 SNHLY and CDR2 FYNNEI. The CDR3, as DNA: TGTGCCAGCCTAAGGGGGGGAGTCAACAATGAGCGGTTCTTC. Protein product: CASLRGGVNNERFF.

This chain links TRBV7-9 with TRBJ2-5, with TRBD1 identical over 9 bases. The junction had 7 bases not matched to a gene; V was cut back by 3 bases and J by 5 bases. The CDR3 length is 15 residues. The germline gives CDR1 SEHNR, CDR2 FQNEAQ (reference sequence). CDR3 coding DNA: TGTGCCAGCAGCTTTCCGGGACAGGGATGGGAGACCCAGTACTTC. This sequence encodes CASSFPGQGWETQYF.

The rearrangement links TRBV7-2 to TRBJ1-4, with 7 nucleotides matching TRBD1. Germline CDR1 and CDR2: SGHTA and FQGNSA. V lost 6 bases, J lost 4 bases, and 8 bases stayed unmatched. The CDR3 covers 15 residues. The CDR3 is CASSEIRGNNEKLFF. The CDR3 bases are TGTGCCAGCAGTGAAATCAGGGGGAATAATGAAAAACTGTTTTTT.

This sequence joins TRBV5-1 and TRBJ1-6; D is possibly TRBD1 (6 bases). Germline V lookup: CDR1 SGHRS, CDR2 YFSETQ. The CDR3 has 15 residues. Between the trimmed V and J ends, which lost 3 bases and 1 base, there was a span of 8 bases. CDR3 protein: CASSSQGSYNSPLHF. The CDR3 nucleotides read TGCGCCAGCAGCTCACAGGGTTCCTATAATTCACCCCTCCACTTT.

Only one count was recorded for this clone. The gene calls are TRBV7-9 and TRBJ1-1; D is ambiguous. V was cut by 4 bases and J by 10 bases, with 19 bases left in between. Germline CDR1 SEHNR, CDR2 FQNEAQ (reference sequence). The CDR3 loop spans 14 amino acids. The CDR3 nucleotides are TGTGCCAGCAGCTCCCAAACGTCATCAGGTCGAGCTTTCTTT. Its protein product is CASSSQTSSGRAFF.

In regard to this clone: Other DNA variants within this sample encode the same CDR3. This rearrangement joins TRBV30 to TRBJ1-1, with 8 bases that match TRBD1. The CDR3 runs 14 residues. Looked up from germline, CDR1 is GTSNPN and CDR2 is SVGIG (reference sequence). V dropped 1 base and J dropped 3; count of bases not matched to a gene: 4. CDR3 in DNA: TGTGCCTGGAGTGCGGACAGGGCTGACACTGAAGCTTTCTTT. It is translated as CAWSADRADTEAFF.

V gene TRBV6-5 combines with J gene TRBJ1-3; D is possibly TRBD1 (6 bases). This CDR3 is 12 amino acids long. Germline values: CDR1 MNHEY, CDR2 SVGAGI. V gave up 7 bases and J gave up 8 bases, with 12 bases separating them. CDR3 DNA sequence: TGTGCCAGCACCAACAGGGTGGACACCATATATTTT. Protein product: CASTNRVDTIYF.

The V and J genes are TRBV29-1 and TRBJ2-7, with D hard to call. From germline, CDR1 is SQVTM and CDR2 ANQGSEA. Trimming took off 4 bases at V and 2 bases at J, with 6 bases between the two ends. There are 11 residues in the CDR3. The CDR3 coding sequence is TGCAGCGTTGTAACAGCCTACGAGCAGTACTTC. Its translation is CSVVTAYEQYF.

This clone turned up a few times. This sequence joins TRBV29-1 and TRBJ1-1; a possible D gene is TRBD1 (6 bases). Looked up from germline, CDR1 is SQVTM and CDR2 is ANQGSEA. Trimming left V 7 bases short and J 1 base short, with 10 bases between. The CDR3 contains 12 residues. This chain's CDR3 is CSGKDRNTEAFF. CDR3 sequence (DNA): TGCAGCGGGAAGGACAGGAACACTGAAGCTTTCTTT.

The chain recombines TRBV4-1 with TRBJ1-2; TRBD1 matches at 9 bases. V was clipped by 6 bases and J by 3 bases; unmatched bases: 17. Germline V lookup: CDR1 MGHRA, CDR2 YSYEKL. The CDR3 is 18 residues long. The CDR3 nucleotides read TGCGCCAGCAGACCGCAGACAGGGGGAAGATTTTCGGACTATGGCTACACCTTC. It yields the protein CASRPQTGGRFSDYGYTF.

The chain is built from TRBV30 and TRBJ2-7, with 13 bases fitting TRBD2. This CDR3 is built from 20 residues. Trimming at V came to 4 bases and at J to 0 bases, leaving 18 bases not matched to a gene. Germline V lookup: CDR1 GTSNPN, CDR2 SVGIG (reference sequence). CDR3 sequence: CAWTRRRPGLAGPNSYEQYF. In DNA form, the CDR3 reads TGTGCCTGGACGCGTCGACGGCCGGGACTAGCGGGACCTAACTCCTACGAGCAGTACTTC.

This clone turned up a few times. The chain employs TRBV10-3 and TRBJ1-4; 7 nucleotides agree with TRBD1. This CDR3 spans 13 amino acids. Germline V lookup: CDR1 ENHRY, CDR2 SYGVKD. The V and J ends lost 9 bases and 4 bases, in that order; junction bases with no gene match: 5. CDR3 sequence: CAIADRRNEKLFF. The CDR3 DNA reads TGTGCCATTGCGGACAGGCGTAATGAAAAACTGTTTTTT.

This clone was detected only once. The V gene is TRBV5-1, the J gene TRBJ2-2, with a possible D match to TRBD1 (5 bases). The CDR3 runs 11 residues. Trimming shortened V by 7 bases and J by 6 bases, and 7 bases separated the two germline ends. Germline CDR1 and CDR2: SGHRS and YFSETQ. The CDR3 loop is CASEGAGELFF. CDR3 bases: TGCGCCAGCGAAGGGGCCGGGGAGCTGTTTTTT.